These 5 T cell receptor beta chains share one sample of origin, sequenced in a study of T cells after posttransplantation cyclophosphamide. Busulfan-fludarabine conditioning, marrow transplant, and cyclophosphamide on days +3 and +4 were administered. Data came from immunoSEQ multiplex PCR; TCRdb stores just in-frame clones and leaves some out. The sample yields 42,000 or so clones, about 90% seen once. The sample consisted of PBMCs, taken roughly 59 days after allogeneic stem cell transplant with posttransplant cyclophosphamide. The source of these receptors is a male patient between 55 and 70 years old who received an allogeneic stem cell transplant from a related donor and was CMV-positive. Some T cells here may be from the graft donor.

The rearrangement joins TRBV9 to TRBJ1-2; D unclear. The CDR3 spans 14 residues. Germline values: CDR1 SGDLS, CDR2 YYNGEE. The V end was cut by 0 bases, the J end by 8 bases, with 14 bases between. CDR3 sequence (DNA): TGTGCCAGCAGCGTAGATGCCGCTGGCGGAGGCTACACCTTC. It translates to CASSVDAAGGGYTF. The full variable domain, its missing parts supplied by reference TRBV9 and TRBJ1-2, is DSGVTQTPKHLITATGQRVTLRCSPRSGDLSVYWYQQSLDQGLQFLIQYYNGEERAKGNILERFSAQQFPDLHSELNLSSLELGDSALYFCASSVDAAGGGYTFGSGTRLTVV.

The chain joins TRBV27 to TRBJ2-3; the D gene is possibly TRBD1 (6 bases). Germline CDR1 reads MNHEY; CDR2 reads SMNVEV (reference sequence). The CDR3 has 16 amino acids. Between the trimmed V and J ends, which lost 4 bases and 2 bases, there was a span of 16 bases. CDR3: CASSSAPRTDTDTQYF. The CDR3 bases are TGTGCCAGCAGTTCTGCACCGAGGACAGACACAGATACGCAGTATTTT.

The genes are TRBV11-2 and TRBJ1-2; D is perhaps TRBD1 (5 bases). The germline CDR1 and CDR2 sequences are SGHAT and FQNNGV. V lost 1 base to trimming and J lost 3 bases, with 9 bases between them. The CDR3 spans 14 residues. This CDR3 reads CASSLGRVDYGYTF. CDR3 DNA sequence: TGTGCCAGCAGCTTAGGCAGGGTTGACTATGGCTACACCTTC.

V and J are TRBV7-9 and TRBJ2-3; no definite D call. V was pared by 0 bases and J by 1 base, with 11 bases between. The germline V gene encodes CDR1 SEHNR and CDR2 FQNEAQ (reference sequence). This CDR3 is 16 amino acids long. CDR3 sequence (DNA): TGTGCCAGCAGCTTAGCTGCTAGTCTAGGCACAGATACGCAGTATTTT. This encodes CASSLAASLGTDTQYF. The full variable domain, in which reference TRBV7-9 and TRBJ2-3 provide the parts outside the CDR3, is DTGVSQNPRHKITKRGQNVTFRCDPISEHNRLYWYRQTLGQGPEFLTYFQNEAQLEKSRLLSDRFSAERPKGSFSTLEIQRTEQGDSAMYLCASSLAASLGTDTQYFGPGTRLTVL.

V is TRBV4-1 and J is TRBJ2-7; 10 bases agree with TRBD2. Germline trimming cut 4 bases from V and 0 bases from J; bases unmatched to any gene: 9. Germline assignment: CDR1 MGHRA and CDR2 YSYEKL. This CDR3 has 17 amino acids. DNA of the CDR3: TGCGCCAGCAGCCTTAGCAGAGCGGGGGGGGGCTCCTACGAGCAGTACTTC. Its translation is CASSLSRAGGGSYEQYF.